This T cell receptor beta chain came from a study of CD8 T cells in ankylosing spondylitis. This clonotype was seen repeatedly, ten times or more. Its antigen is still unknown. V was clipped by 0 bases and J by 2 bases, with 9 bases between them. Germline assignment: CDR1 SGHRS and CDR2 YFSETQ. The CDR3 extends over 15 amino acids. Study-level findings and limits: It was reported that disease-linked clones were significantly enriched in matched ankylosing spondylitis synovial fluid. Roughly eight highly homologous variants formed a TCR beta motif that appeared characteristic of ankylosing spondylitis blood.

Making use of molecular barcodes, quantitative 5'-RACE generated TCR beta libraries. TCRdb ran MiXCR on the 5' RACE reads and lists one entry per CDR3 protein. This sample carries about 240,000 distinct CDR3 sequences, around 7.8% of them seen once, and the ten largest clones take about 6.5%. The TCR was taken from a male donor with ankylosing spondylitis or in good health (not recorded which). The chain is built from TRBV5-1 and TRBJ1-5; no clear D. The sample was blood, either unsorted or a sorted T cell fraction (not recorded which). The CDR3 loop reads CASSLGGWGNQPQHF. The CDR3 bases are TGCGCCAGCAGCTTGGGGGGTTGGGGCAATCAGCCCCAGCATTTT.